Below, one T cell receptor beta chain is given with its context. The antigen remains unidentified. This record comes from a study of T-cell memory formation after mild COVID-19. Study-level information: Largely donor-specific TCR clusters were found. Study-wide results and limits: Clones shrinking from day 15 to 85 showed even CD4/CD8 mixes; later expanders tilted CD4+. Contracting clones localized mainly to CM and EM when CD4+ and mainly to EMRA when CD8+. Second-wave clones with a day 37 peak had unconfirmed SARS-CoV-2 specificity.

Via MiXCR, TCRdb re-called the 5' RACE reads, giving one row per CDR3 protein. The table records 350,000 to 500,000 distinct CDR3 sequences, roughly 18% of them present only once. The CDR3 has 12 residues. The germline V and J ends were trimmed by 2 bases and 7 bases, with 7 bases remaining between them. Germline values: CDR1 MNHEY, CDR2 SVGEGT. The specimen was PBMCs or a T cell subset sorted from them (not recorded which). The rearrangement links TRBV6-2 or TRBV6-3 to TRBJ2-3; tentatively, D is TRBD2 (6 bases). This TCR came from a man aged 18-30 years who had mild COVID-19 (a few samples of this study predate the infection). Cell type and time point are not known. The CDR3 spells CASSYAGNTQYF. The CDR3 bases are TGTGCCAGCAGTTACGCGGGAAATACGCAGTATTTT.